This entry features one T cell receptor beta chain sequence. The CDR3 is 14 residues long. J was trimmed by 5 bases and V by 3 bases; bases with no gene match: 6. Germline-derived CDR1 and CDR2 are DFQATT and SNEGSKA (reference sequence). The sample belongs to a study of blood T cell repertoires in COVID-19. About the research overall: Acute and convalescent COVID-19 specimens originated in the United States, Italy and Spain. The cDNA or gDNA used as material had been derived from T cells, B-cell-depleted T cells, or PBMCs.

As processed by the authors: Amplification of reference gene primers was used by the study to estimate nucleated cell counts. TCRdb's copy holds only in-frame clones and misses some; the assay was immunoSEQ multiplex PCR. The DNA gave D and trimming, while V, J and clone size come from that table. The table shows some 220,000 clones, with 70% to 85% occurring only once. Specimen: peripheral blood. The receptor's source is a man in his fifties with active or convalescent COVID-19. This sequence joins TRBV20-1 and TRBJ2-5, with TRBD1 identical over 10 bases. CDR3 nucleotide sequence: TGCAGTGCTAGTGATGACAGGGGGCGTGAGACCCAGTACTTC. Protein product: CSASDDRGRETQYF.